The 21 T cell receptor beta chains presented below share a single source sample, sequenced in a study of blood T cell repertoires in COVID-19. Clones were sequenced by immunoSEQ multiplex PCR, and TCRdb holds only the in-frame ones, with some missing. This table has 110,000 or so clones, around four fifths appearing once. Sequences were obtained from peripheral blood. Receptors were obtained from a woman aged 55-69 years with acute or convalescent COVID-19.

The chain employs TRBV7-3 and TRBJ2-1; 13 positions agree with TRBD2. V was pared by 3 bases and J by 7 bases, with 3 bases of the junction left unmatched. The CDR3 contains 15 residues. Germline assignment: CDR1 SGHTA and CDR2 FQGTGA. For the CDR3, the DNA is TGTGCCAGCAGCTTTGTGGGACTAGCGGGAAATGAGCAGTTCTTC. It codes for CASSFVGLAGNEQFF.

This clone was found once. This chain joins TRBV2 and TRBJ2-2, with TRBD1 matching over 9 bases. After removal of 5 bases from V and 5 bases from J, the junction contained 3 bases not matched to a gene. CDR3 length: 14 residues. Germline V lookup: CDR1 SNHLY, CDR2 FYNNEI. CDR3 region: CASSRQGVTGELFF. As DNA, the CDR3 is TGTGCCAGCAGTCGACAGGGGGTAACCGGGGAGCTGTTTTTT. Together with reference TRBV2 and TRBJ2-2, the CDR3 gives the full variable domain: EPEVTQTPSHQVTQMGQEVILRCVPISNHLYFYWYRQILGQKVEFLVSFYNNEISEKSEIFDDQFSVERPDGSNFTLKIRSTKLEDSAMYFCASSRQGVTGELFFGEGSRLTVL.

This clone was detected once. This chain links TRBV3-1 (or the pseudogene TRBV3-2) with TRBJ2-1, with D uncertain. The CDR3 loop spans 13 amino acids. Germline V lookup: CDR1 LGHDT, CDR2 YNNKEL (reference sequence). V lost 11 bases and J lost 2, with 13 bases in between. CDR3 nucleotides: TGTGCCTCGACATTGGGTACCTACAATGAGCAGTTCTTC. This gives the protein CASTLGTYNEQFF.

The sample holds many counts of this clone. This chain uses TRBV7-8 with TRBJ2-7; 12 bases are shared with TRBD2. This CDR3 has 15 residues. Losses at the gene ends were 5 bases for V and 4 bases for J; bases not matched to a gene: 6. The germline gives CDR1 SGHVS, CDR2 FQNEAQ. This chain's CDR3 is CASSPSGRAVYEQYF. CDR3 sequence (DNA): TGTGCCAGCAGCCCTAGCGGGAGGGCCGTTTACGAGCAGTACTTC. Full variable domain (rest looked up from reference TRBV7-8 and TRBJ2-7): GAGVSQSPRYKVAKRGQDVALRCDPISGHVSLFWYQQALGQGPEFLTYFQNEAQLDKSGLPSDRFFAERPEGSVSTLKIQRTQQEDSAVYLCASSPSGRAVYEQYFGPGTRLTVT.

The chain couples TRBV2 to TRBJ1-2; D is uncertain. The CDR3 is 12 amino acids. Trimming pared 5 bases from V and 3 bases from J, leaving 7 bases between. Germline values: CDR1 SNHLY, CDR2 FYNNEI. The CDR3 loop is CASSSGDYGYTF. The CDR3 DNA reads as TGTGCCAGCAGTTCCGGGGACTATGGCTACACCTTC.

The chain is built from TRBV6-5 and TRBJ1-2, with D possibly matching TRBD1 (5 bases). The CDR3 contains 13 residues. Germline V gene data show CDR1 as MNHEY and CDR2 as SVGAGI. Trimming took 6 bases from V and 8 from J, leaving 16 bases between them. Here the CDR3 DNA reads TGTGCCAGCAGAACGGGAGGGACGACCGGCTACACCTTC. Translated: CASRTGGTTGYTF.

The V call is TRBV7-3, the J call TRBJ2-5; D is possibly TRBD2 (5 bases). This CDR3 is built from 12 residues. Germline V CDR1 and CDR2: SGHTA, FQGTGA. Trimming removed 4 bases from V and 7 bases from J, with 10 bases in between. As DNA, the CDR3 is TGTGCCAGCAGCTCGGGCGAGGGGACCCAGTACTTC. It translates to CASSSGEGTQYF.

The V gene is TRBV7-9, the J gene TRBJ2-1; 9 positions agree with TRBD2. Per the germline V gene, CDR1 is SEHNR and CDR2 is FQNEAQ (reference sequence). CDR3 length: 18 amino acids. With 5 bases clipped from V and 9 bases from J, the junction kept 20 bases outside the gene matches. CDR3 in DNA: TGTGCCAGCAGCCAGCCCCCGCCGCCTAGCGGGAAGACCCCTGAGCAGTTCTTC. Its translation: CASSQPPPPSGKTPEQFF.

This clone came up once. The chain is built from TRBV5-1 and TRBJ1-1; the D gene is possibly TRBD1 (6 bases). Trimming left V 0 bases short and J 4 bases short, with 10 bases between. The germline gives CDR1 SGHRS, CDR2 YFSETQ. The CDR3 runs 14 residues. CDR3 sequence: CASSLVRGATEAFF. The CDR3 nucleotides are TGCGCCAGCAGCTTGGTACGGGGGGCCACTGAAGCTTTCTTT.

The chain joins TRBV7-2 to TRBJ2-5, with 11 nucleotides matching TRBD1. CDR1 and CDR2 (germline): SGHTA, FQGNSA. CDR3 length equals 17 residues. Trimming cost V 4 bases and J 4 bases; bases outside gene matches: 11. The CDR3 loop is CASSSPGQGAPLETQYF. The CDR3 DNA sequence: TGTGCCAGCAGCTCCCCCGGACAGGGGGCCCCCCTAGAGACCCAGTACTTC.

This chain links TRBV10-3 with TRBJ2-3; 11 nucleotides agree with TRBD2. Germline V gives CDR1 ENHRY, CDR2 SYGVKD. V lost 7 bases to trimming and J lost 2 bases; unmatched junction nucleotides: 8. The CDR3 runs 16 residues. CDR3 coding DNA: TGTGCCATCATGAGGACTAGCGGGCCCTCCACAGATACGCAGTATTTT. Its protein product is CAIMRTSGPSTDTQYF.

The CDR3 protein is CASSLPGEDNEQFF. The CDR3 region has the DNA TGTGCCAGCAGCTTACCTGGAGAAGACAATGAGCAGTTCTTC. V is TRBV11-3 and J is TRBJ2-1; D gene ambiguous. Trimming cost V 2 bases and J 5 bases, with 10 bases left between them. Germline values: CDR1 SGHNT, CDR2 YENEEA. This CDR3 has 14 residues.

This chain connects TRBV18 to TRBJ1-1; D gene unclear. The V gene lost 8 bases and the J gene lost 0 bases, with 16 bases spanning the gap. The CDR3 spans 15 residues. Germline V gene lookup returns CDR1 KGHSH and CDR2 LQKENI. DNA of the CDR3: TGTGCCAGCAAAAGAATAGGAGATTTGAACACTGAAGCTTTCTTT. This gives the protein CASKRIGDLNTEAFF.

The chain links TRBV7-9 to TRBJ1-6; D might be TRBD1 (5 bases). V was trimmed by 1 base and J by 8 bases, leaving 9 bases between them. Germline V gene sequence: CDR1 SEHNR, CDR2 FQNEAQ (reference sequence). The CDR3 has 14 residues. CDR3 amino acids: CASSLGRVDSPLHF. For the CDR3, the DNA is TGTGCCAGCAGCTTAGGCAGGGTTGATTCACCCCTCCACTTT.

The chain uses TRBV7-3 and TRBJ1-1, with D uncertain. This CDR3 comprises 13 residues. The V end was cut by 4 bases, the J end by 7 bases, with 13 bases between. Germline V gives CDR1 SGHTA, CDR2 FQGTGA. The CDR3 DNA follows: TGTGCCAGCAGCTCCACTGGTAGCCGTGAAGCTTTCTTT. This codes for CASSSTGSREAFF. The full variable domain, rest sourced from reference TRBV7-3 and TRBJ1-1, is GAGVSQTPSNKVTEKGKYVELRCDPISGHTALYWYRQSLGQGPEFLIYFQGTGAADDSGLPNDRFFAVRPEGSVSTLKIQRTERGDSAVYLCASSSTGSREAFFGQGTRLTVV.

The CDR3 protein is CATSRVAGGLNIQYF. As DNA, the CDR3 is TGTGCCACCAGCAGAGTGGCGGGAGGTTTGAACATTCAGTACTTC. The gene calls are TRBV15 and TRBJ2-4; 8 bases map to TRBD2. Per germline, CDR1 LNHNV and CDR2 YYDKDF (reference sequence). The CDR3 sequence is 15 residues long. Losses at the gene ends were 1 base for V and 7 bases for J; bases not matched to a gene: 6.

This clone was observed a single time. The rearrangement links TRBV7-3 to TRBJ2-3, with TRBD2 identical over 8 bases. This CDR3 is built from 18 residues. Germline assignment: CDR1 SGHTA and CDR2 FQGTGA. The trim removed 10 bases at V and 3 bases at J, leaving 21 bases unmatched. CDR3 region: CATTLGAMSGSTTDTQYF. The CDR3 nucleotides read TGTGCCACCACGCTCGGGGCCATGAGCGGGAGTACGACAGATACGCAGTATTTT.

The CDR3 nucleotides are TGCGCCAGCCCAAAAGGGACTAGCGGGAGGGCCCGACATGGGACCCAGTACTTC. Its translation is CASPKGTSGRARHGTQYF. The chain recombines TRBV10-1 with TRBJ2-5; TRBD2 matches 16 bases. Losses at the gene ends were 8 bases for V and 7 bases for J; bases not matched to a gene: 16. This CDR3 is 18 amino acids long. CDR1 is WNHNN and CDR2 is SYGVQD in the germline V gene (reference sequence).

V gene TRBV6-2 or TRBV6-3 combines with J gene TRBJ2-7, with 9 bases aligning to TRBD1. The V segment lost 5 bases and the J segment 11 bases; nucleotides outside the gene matches: 13. The length of the CDR3 is 14 residues. Germline V gene sequence: CDR1 MNHEY, CDR2 SVGEGT. The CDR3 here is CASSATGTGNKEYF. As DNA, the CDR3 is TGTGCCAGCAGTGCTACCGGGACAGGGAATAAGGAGTACTTC.

This chain uses TRBV7-9 with TRBJ2-1, with D perhaps TRBD2 (6 bases). CDR1 is SEHNR, CDR2 FQNEAQ, per germline (reference sequence). The CDR3 has 14 amino acids. The V gene lost 10 bases and the J gene lost 9 bases, with 22 bases spanning the gap. The CDR3 sequence: CATGGRDVRGEQFF. DNA for the CDR3: TGTGCCACTGGAGGGCGGGATGTGAGGGGTGAGCAGTTCTTC.

To note about this clone: The identical CDR3 is also encoded by other nucleotide sequences in the sample. The chain carries TRBV29-1 and TRBJ2-2; no reliable D call. The CDR3 is made up of 11 amino acids. CDR1 and CDR2 from the germline V gene are SQVTM and ANQGSEA. V lost 4 bases and J 4 bases, leaving 4 bases between the germline ends. The CDR3 protein is CSVAGTGELFF. The CDR3 bases are TGCAGCGTTGCGGGCACCGGGGAGCTGTTTTTT.